This T cell receptor beta chain originates from a study of blood T cell repertoires in COVID-19. Study overall: Samples came from the United States, Italy and Spain, spanning acute and convalescent COVID-19.

The CDR3 has 15 amino acids. From germline, CDR1 is SGHRS and CDR2 YFSETQ. V gave up 5 bases and J gave up 2 bases; unmatched junction bases: 7. Only in-frame clones appear in the TCRdb table, and some are missing; sequencing was by immunoSEQ multiplex PCR. The sample lists about 160,000 clones, about four fifths occurring once. Donors of Cohort 3 who recovered were those that had two negative PCRs, clearance, or symptom resolution. This receptor was taken from a woman in her sixties or seventies who had recovered from COVID-19. Material for sequencing was PBMCs or T cells enriched from blood (not recorded which). The rearrangement links TRBV5-1 to TRBJ1-3; TRBD1 agrees at 7 bases. The CDR3 nucleotides read TGCGCCAGCAGGCGAACGACAGGGACTGGAAACACCATATATTTT. Protein sequence: CASRRTTGTGNTIYF.